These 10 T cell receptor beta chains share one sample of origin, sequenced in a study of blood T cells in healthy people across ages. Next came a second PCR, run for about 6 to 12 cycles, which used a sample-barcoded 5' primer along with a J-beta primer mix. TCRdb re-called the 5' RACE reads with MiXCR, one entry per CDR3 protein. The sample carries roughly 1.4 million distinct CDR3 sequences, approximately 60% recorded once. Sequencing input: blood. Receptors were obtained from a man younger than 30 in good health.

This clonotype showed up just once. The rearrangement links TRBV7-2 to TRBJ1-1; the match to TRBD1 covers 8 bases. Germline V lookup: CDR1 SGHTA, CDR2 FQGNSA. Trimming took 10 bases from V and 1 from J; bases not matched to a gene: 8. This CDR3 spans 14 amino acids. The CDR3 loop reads CATYDRGANTEAFF. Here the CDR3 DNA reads TGTGCCACCTATGACAGGGGAGCGAACACTGAAGCTTTCTTT.

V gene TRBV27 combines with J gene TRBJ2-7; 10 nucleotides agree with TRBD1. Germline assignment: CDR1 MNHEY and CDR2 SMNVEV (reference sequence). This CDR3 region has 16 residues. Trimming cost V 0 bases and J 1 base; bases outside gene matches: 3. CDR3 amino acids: CASSLSTGGRSYEQYF. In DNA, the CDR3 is TGTGCCAGCAGTTTATCGACAGGGGGCCGGTCCTACGAGCAGTACTTC.

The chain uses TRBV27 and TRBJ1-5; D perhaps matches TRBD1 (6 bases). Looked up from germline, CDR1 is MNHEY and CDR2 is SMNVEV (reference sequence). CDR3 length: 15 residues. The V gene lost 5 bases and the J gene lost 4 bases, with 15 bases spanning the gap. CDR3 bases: TGTGCCAGCAGTGTAACAGGGTTGATGAATCAGCCCCAGCATTTT. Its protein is CASSVTGLMNQPQHF.

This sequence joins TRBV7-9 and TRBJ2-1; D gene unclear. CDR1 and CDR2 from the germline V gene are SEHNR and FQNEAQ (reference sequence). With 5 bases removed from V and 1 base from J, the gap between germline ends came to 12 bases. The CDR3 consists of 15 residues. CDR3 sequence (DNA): TGTGCCAGCAGCATTCCTAGGAATTCCTACAATGAGCAGTTCTTC. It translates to CASSIPRNSYNEQFF.

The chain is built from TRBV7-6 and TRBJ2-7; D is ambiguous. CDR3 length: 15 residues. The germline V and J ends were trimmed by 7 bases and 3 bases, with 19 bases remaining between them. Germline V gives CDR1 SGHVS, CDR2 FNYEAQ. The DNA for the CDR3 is TGTGCCAGCAAACCACATACCAACAACCGCTACGAGCAGTACTTC. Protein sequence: CASKPHTNNRYEQYF.

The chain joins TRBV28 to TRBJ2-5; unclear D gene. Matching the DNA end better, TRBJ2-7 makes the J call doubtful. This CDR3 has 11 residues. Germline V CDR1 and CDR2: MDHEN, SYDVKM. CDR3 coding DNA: TGTGCCAGCAGCATATACTACGAGCAGTACTTC. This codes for CASSIYYEQYF.

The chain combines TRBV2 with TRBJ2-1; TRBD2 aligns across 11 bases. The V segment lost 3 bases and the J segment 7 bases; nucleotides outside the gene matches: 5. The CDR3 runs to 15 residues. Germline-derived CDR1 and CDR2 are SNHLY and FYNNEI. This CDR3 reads CASSDGTSGFNEQFF. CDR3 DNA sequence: TGTGCCAGCAGTGATGGGACTAGCGGTTTTAATGAGCAGTTCTTC.

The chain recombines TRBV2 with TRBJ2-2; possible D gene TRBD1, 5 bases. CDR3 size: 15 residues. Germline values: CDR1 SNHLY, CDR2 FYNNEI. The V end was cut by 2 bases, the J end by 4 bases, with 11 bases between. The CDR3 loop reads CASSETWGRTGELFF. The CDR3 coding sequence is TGTGCCAGCAGTGAAACGTGGGGCCGCACCGGGGAGCTGTTTTTT. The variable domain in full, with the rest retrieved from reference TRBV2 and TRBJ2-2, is EPEVTQTPSHQVTQMGQEVILRCVPISNHLYFYWYRQILGQKVEFLVSFYNNEISEKSEIFDDQFSVERPDGSNFTLKIRSTKLEDSAMYFCASSETWGRTGELFFGEGSRLTVL.

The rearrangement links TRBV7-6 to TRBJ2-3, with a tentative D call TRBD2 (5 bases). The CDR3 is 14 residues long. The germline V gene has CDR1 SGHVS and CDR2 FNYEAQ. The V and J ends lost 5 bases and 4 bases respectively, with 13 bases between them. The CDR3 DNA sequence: TGTGCCAGCAGCCCCGACGGGGTCCCAGATACGCAGTATTTT. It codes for CASSPDGVPDTQYF.

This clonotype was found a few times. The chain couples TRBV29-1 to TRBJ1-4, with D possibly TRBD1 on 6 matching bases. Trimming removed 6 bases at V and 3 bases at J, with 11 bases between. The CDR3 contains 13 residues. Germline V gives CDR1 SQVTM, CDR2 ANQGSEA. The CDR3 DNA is TGCAGCGTAAGGGGGGGTGCTAATGAAAAACTGTTTTTT. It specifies CSVRGGANEKLFF.